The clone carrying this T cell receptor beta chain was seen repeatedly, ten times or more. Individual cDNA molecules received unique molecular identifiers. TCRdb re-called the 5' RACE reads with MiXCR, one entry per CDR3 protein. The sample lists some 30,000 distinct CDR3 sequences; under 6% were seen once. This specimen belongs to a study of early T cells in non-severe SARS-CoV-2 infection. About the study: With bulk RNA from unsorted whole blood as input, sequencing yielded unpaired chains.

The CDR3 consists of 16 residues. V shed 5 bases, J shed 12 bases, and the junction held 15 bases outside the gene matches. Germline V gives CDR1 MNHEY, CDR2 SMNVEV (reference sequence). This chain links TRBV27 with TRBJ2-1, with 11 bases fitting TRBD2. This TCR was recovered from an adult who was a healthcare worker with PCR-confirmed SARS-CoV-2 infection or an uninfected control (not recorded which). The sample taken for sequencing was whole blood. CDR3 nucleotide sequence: TGTGCCAGCAGTAGTGGGCTAGCGGGGGGCACCAGGGGGCAGTTCTTC. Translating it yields CASSSGLAGGTRGQFF.